This TCR beta chain originates from a study of Graves' ophthalmopathy and Graves' hyperthyroidism. General study points: Blood samples also showed most expanded thyroid clonotypes exceeding 0.001 frequency. A model of 13 signatures distinguished ophthalmopathy from stable hyperthyroidism at approximately 90% sensitivity and roughly 80% specificity.

Hyperthyroidism patients had new diagnoses, durations under 2 months, and ages of 18 to 65. Orbital computed tomography, together with clinical symptoms, serum thyroxine, TRAb and thyroid ultrasound, was used for diagnosis. V was shortened by 3 bases and J by 5 bases, with 19 bases between the two germline ends. The CDR3 consists of 16 residues. This clonotype has just a few counts. Antigen specificity is unknown. Amplified material comprised TCR beta CDR3 regions derived from RNA transcripts. HTBI primers served in a first-round RT-PCR, which a second-round multiplex PCR followed. TCRdb reprocessed the multiplex PCR reads with MiXCR, giving one entry per CDR3 protein. The sample has approximately 1.2 million distinct CDR3 sequences; about 40% are singletons.

This sequence was found in an adult man with Graves' hyperthyroidism. Sequencing used peripheral blood or thyroid tissue (not recorded which). The chain recombines TRBV12-3 or TRBV12-4 with TRBJ2-5; tentatively, D is TRBD1 (6 bases). The chain's CDR3 is CASSLATQGFCETQYF. The DNA for the CDR3 is TGTGCCAGCAGTTTGGCCACACAGGGTTTTTGCGAGACCCAGTACTTC.